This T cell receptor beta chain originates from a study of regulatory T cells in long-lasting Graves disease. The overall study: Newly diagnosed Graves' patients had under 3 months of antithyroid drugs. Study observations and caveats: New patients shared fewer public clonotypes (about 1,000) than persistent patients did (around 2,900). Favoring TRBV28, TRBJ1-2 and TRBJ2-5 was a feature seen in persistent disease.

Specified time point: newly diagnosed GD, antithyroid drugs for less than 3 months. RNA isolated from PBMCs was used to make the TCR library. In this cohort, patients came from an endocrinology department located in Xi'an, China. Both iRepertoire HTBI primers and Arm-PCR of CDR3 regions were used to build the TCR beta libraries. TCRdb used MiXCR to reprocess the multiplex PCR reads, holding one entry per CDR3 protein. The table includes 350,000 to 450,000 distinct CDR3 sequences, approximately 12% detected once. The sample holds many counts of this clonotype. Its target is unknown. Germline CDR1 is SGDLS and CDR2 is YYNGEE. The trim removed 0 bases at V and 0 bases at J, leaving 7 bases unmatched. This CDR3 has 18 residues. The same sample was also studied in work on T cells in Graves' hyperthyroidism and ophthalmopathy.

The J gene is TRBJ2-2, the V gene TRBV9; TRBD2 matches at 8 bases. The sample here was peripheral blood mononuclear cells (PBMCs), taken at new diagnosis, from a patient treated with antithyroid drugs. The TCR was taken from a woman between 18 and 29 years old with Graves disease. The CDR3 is CASSVVAGGPANTGELFF. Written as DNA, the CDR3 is TGTGCCAGCAGCGTAGTTGCGGGGGGACCGGCGAACACCGGGGAGCTGTTTTTT.